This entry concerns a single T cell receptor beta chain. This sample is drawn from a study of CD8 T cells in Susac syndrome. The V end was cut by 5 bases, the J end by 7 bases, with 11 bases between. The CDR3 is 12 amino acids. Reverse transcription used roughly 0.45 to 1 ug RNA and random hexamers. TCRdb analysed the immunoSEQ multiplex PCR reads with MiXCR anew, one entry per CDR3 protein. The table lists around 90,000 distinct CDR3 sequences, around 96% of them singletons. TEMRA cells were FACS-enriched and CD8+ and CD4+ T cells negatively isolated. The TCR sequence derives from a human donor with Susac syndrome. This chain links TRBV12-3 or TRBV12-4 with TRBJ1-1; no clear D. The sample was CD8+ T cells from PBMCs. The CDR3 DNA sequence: TGTGCCAGCAGTCCTCGGTTAGATGAAGCTTTCTTT. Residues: CASSPRLDEAFF.